Listed below are T cell receptor beta chains from one sample, sequenced in a study of T cell changes during pregnancy in multiple sclerosis. Clones were read by immunoSEQ multiplex PCR, and TCRdb kept only the in-frame ones, dropping some. The sample records over 30,000 clones, 90% to 95% being singletons. Here the sequenced sample was CD4+ T cells from peripheral blood mononuclear cells, taken in the third trimester of pregnancy. These TCRs come from a female donor with multiple sclerosis, enrolled in a pregnancy study. The CDR3 runs from the conserved cysteine through the conserved F or W. Fields, in order: D gene, V gene, clone size, J gene, CDR3 protein, CDR3 DNA. A D gene is named only where the DNA matches it firmly. Clone size is given for some rows only: seen once, a few or many times, or a class if the clone is expanded.

TRBD2	TRBV19	.	TRBJ2-5	CASSNGDYWETQYF	TGTGCCAGTAGTAATGGGGACTATTGGGAGACCCAGTACTTC
TRBD2	TRBV6-1	.	TRBJ2-1	CASNSGSGSDEQFF	TGTGCCAGCAATAGTGGTAGCGGGAGTGATGAGCAGTTCTTC
TRBD2	TRBV5-5	once	TRBJ2-3	CASSLGTSFTDTQYF	TGTGCCAGCAGCTTGGGGACTAGCTTCACAGATACGCAGTATTTT
.	TRBV5-1	.	TRBJ2-3	CASSLEAGGGDTQYF	TGCGCCAGCAGCTTGGAGGCTGGCGGGGGCGATACGCAGTATTTT
.	TRBV30	.	TRBJ2-1	CAWSVSTFNEQFF	TGTGCCTGGAGTGTAAGCACTTTTAATGAGCAGTTCTTC
TRBD2	TRBV4-1	.	TRBJ2-7	CASSQLRTSGRHSYEQYF	TGCGCCAGCAGCCAACTTCGGACTAGCGGGAGACACTCCTACGAGCAGTACTTC
TRBD2	TRBV7-9	.	TRBJ2-2	CASREIRPQRENTGELFF	TGTGCCAGCAGAGAAATCCGGCCTCAGCGGGAGAACACCGGGGAGCTGTTTTTT
TRBD2	TRBV7-2	.	TRBJ2-7	CASSPSGSAYEQYF	TGTGCCAGCAGTCCGAGCGGGAGTGCCTACGAGCAGTACTTC
.	TRBV18	.	TRBJ1-1	CASSPETGLNTEAFF	TGTGCCAGCTCACCAGAAACAGGGCTGAACACTGAAGCTTTCTTT
TRBD1	TRBV6-5	.	TRBJ1-5	CASRGTGTGIQPQHF	TGTGCCAGCAGGGGAACCGGGACAGGGATTCAGCCCCAGCATTTT
.	TRBV2	.	TRBJ2-5	CASTLARSQETQYF	TGTGCCAGCACCCTAGCTAGAAGTCAAGAGACCCAGTACTTC
TRBD1	TRBV11-2	.	TRBJ2-5	CASSFGQGRGETQYF	TGTGCCAGCAGCTTCGGACAGGGGCGGGGAGAGACCCAGTACTTC
TRBD2	TRBV19	.	TRBJ2-5	CASSKPLGTTSETQYF	TGTGCCAGTAGTAAGCCCCTGGGGACTACCTCAGAGACCCAGTACTTC
TRBD1	TRBV10-3	few	TRBJ2-5	CAISPGTGTSETQYF	TGTGCCATCAGCCCCGGGACAGGGACTTCGGAGACCCAGTACTTC
.	TRBV6-1	.	TRBJ1-3	CASSQGTPGLSGNTIYF	TGTGCCAGCAGTCAAGGGACTCCGGGCCTCTCTGGAAACACCATATATTTT